These T cell receptor beta chains were read from a single sample in a study of blood T cells in healthy people across ages. One entry per CDR3 protein, called by TCRdb with MiXCR from the 5' RACE reads. The data contain about 810,000 distinct CDR3 sequences, roughly 35% of them singletons. The sequencing sample was made of blood. These receptors were collected from a man in his late teens or twenties in good health. Both conserved end residues are part of each CDR3. Each record gives: V gene, clone size, J gene, D gene, CDR3 protein, CDR3 DNA. The D gene is left open where the match is weak. Clone sizes are given selectively: once, few, many, or a class where the clone is expanded.

v_gene: TRBV5-5
abundance: few
j_gene: TRBJ1-6
d_gene: TRBD1
CDR3aa: CASSSSEGQGLNSPLHF
CDR3nt: TGTGCCAGCAGCTCCTCTGAGGGACAGGGACTCAATTCACCCCTCCACTTT

v_gene: TRBV12-3/TRBV12-4
abundance: NA
j_gene: TRBJ2-5
d_gene: NA
CDR3aa: CASSFGTKAETQYF
CDR3nt: TGTGCCAGCAGTTTCGGCACCAAAGCAGAGACCCAGTACTTC

v_gene: TRBV2
abundance: few
j_gene: TRBJ1-4
d_gene: NA
CDR3aa: CASSSGGVGNEKLFF
CDR3nt: TGTGCCAGCAGTTCTGGGGGCGTTGGGAATGAAAAACTGTTTTTT

v_gene: TRBV7-2
abundance: many
j_gene: TRBJ2-5
d_gene: NA
CDR3aa: CASSLVAGGWETQYF
CDR3nt: TGTGCCAGCAGCTTAGTTGCGGGCGGATGGGAGACCCAGTACTTC

v_gene: TRBV29-1
abundance: once
j_gene: TRBJ2-1
d_gene: NA
CDR3aa: CSVEPQEWDQETQFF
CDR3nt: TGCAGCGTTGAACCCCAGGAATGGGACCAAGAGACCCAGTTCTTC

v_gene: TRBV6-2/TRBV6-3
abundance: NA
j_gene: TRBJ2-6
d_gene: NA
CDR3aa: CASGYRRASGANVLTF
CDR3nt: TGTGCCAGCGGTTACCGGCGGGCCTCTGGGGCCAACGTCCTGACTTTC

v_gene: TRBV20-1
abundance: many
j_gene: TRBJ1-2
d_gene: TRBD1
CDR3aa: CSARVGQGQGIYGYTF
CDR3nt: TGCAGTGCTAGAGTGGGACAGGGACAGGGGATCTATGGCTACACCTTC

v_gene: TRBV12-3/TRBV12-4
abundance: many
j_gene: TRBJ2-3
d_gene: NA
CDR3aa: CASSVSGTDTQYF
CDR3nt: TGTGCCAGCAGCGTATCTGGGACAGATACGCAGTATTTT

v_gene: TRBV7-6
abundance: NA
j_gene: TRBJ2-5
d_gene: NA
CDR3aa: CASSLYSAFEQYF
CDR3nt: TGTGCCAGCAGCTTATACTCGGCGTTTGAGCAGTACTTC

v_gene: TRBV10-3
abundance: NA
j_gene: TRBJ1-5
d_gene: TRBD1
CDR3aa: CAIGQENQPQHF
CDR3nt: TGTGCCATCGGACAGGAGAATCAGCCCCAGCATTTT

v_gene: TRBV29-1
abundance: many
j_gene: TRBJ2-7
d_gene: TRBD1
CDR3aa: CSGAGTGDFYEQYF
CDR3nt: TGCAGCGGGGCAGGGACAGGAGATTTCTACGAGCAGTACTTC

v_gene: TRBV10-3
abundance: NA
j_gene: TRBJ2-1
d_gene: TRBD1
CDR3aa: CAIRSGGASYNEQFF
CDR3nt: TGTGCCATCAGGTCAGGGGGCGCGTCCTACAATGAGCAGTTCTTC

v_gene: TRBV20-1
abundance: many
j_gene: TRBJ2-1
d_gene: NA
CDR3aa: CSARDRFQMSYNEQFF
CDR3nt: TGCAGTGCTAGAGATCGATTCCAAATGTCCTACAATGAGCAGTTCTTC

v_gene: TRBV6-2/TRBV6-3
abundance: NA
j_gene: TRBJ1-6
d_gene: TRBD1
CDR3aa: CASNDREDALHF
CDR3nt: TGTGCCAGCAACGACAGGGAAGACGCCCTCCACTTT